Presented here are 19 T cell receptor beta chains from one specimen sequenced in a study of beta chain features in type 1 diabetes. Overall study findings and caveats: Moderate but significant shortening of TCRB CDR3s was recorded in all four CD4+ subsets from Type 1 diabetes patients.

Their cognate antigens are unknown. Every bit of the isolated RNA underwent reverse transcription, so sequencing read expressed TCRB transcripts. Some clones are missing from TCRdb's copy, which holds only in-frame ones; the method was immunoSEQ multiplex PCR. The data show under 300,000 clones, over 11% seen once. Source material: naive CD4+ T cells from blood. All receptors derive from a young man with type 1 diabetes.

This clone came up a few times. The rearrangement links TRBV5-1 to TRBJ2-7; a weak D match, TRBD1 (5 bases). The CDR3 extends over 12 amino acids. Germline lookup yields CDR1 SGHRS and CDR2 YFSETQ. Trimming pared 0 bases from V and 5 bases from J, leaving 6 bases between. The CDR3 DNA reads TGCGCCAGCAGCTTGGAGGGGAACGAGCAGTACTTC. Translated: CASSLEGNEQYF.

This chain uses TRBV7-8 with TRBJ1-1; TRBD1 matches at 9 bases. The CDR3 extends over 17 amino acids. CDR1 is SGHVS and CDR2 is FQNEAQ in the germline V gene. The V and J ends lost 0 bases and 0 bases, in that order; junction bases with no gene match: 5. CDR3 bases: TGTGCCAGCAGCTTAGCGGGACAGGGTATTCTGAACACTGAAGCTTTCTTT. It codes for CASSLAGQGILNTEAFF.

This clone came up a few times. The chain carries TRBV7-8 and TRBJ2-5; perhaps TRBD2 as D (5 bases). From germline, CDR1 is SGHVS and CDR2 FQNEAQ. The CDR3 extends over 13 amino acids. Trimming cost V 1 base and J 5 bases, with 8 bases left between them. This CDR3 reads CASSLGGLETQYF. The CDR3 nucleotides read TGTGCCAGCAGCTTAGGAGGGCTGGAGACCCAGTACTTC.

This clone showed up just a few times. The chain carries TRBV5-1 and TRBJ2-2; TRBD1 matches at 7 bases. Germline V gene data show CDR1 as SGHRS and CDR2 as YFSETQ. The CDR3 has 16 residues. V gave up 0 bases and J gave up 3 bases; unmatched junction bases: 5. The CDR3 DNA is TGCGCCAGCAGCTTGGAGGCAGGGGGACACACCGGGGAGCTGTTTTTT. Protein product: CASSLEAGGHTGELFF. The full variable domain, completed using reference TRBV5-1 and TRBJ2-2, is KAGVTQTPRYLIKTRGQQVTLSCSPISGHRSVSWYQQTPGQGLQFLFEYFSETQRNKGNFPGRFSGRQFSNSRSEMNVSTLELGDSALYLCASSLEAGGHTGELFFGEGSRLTVL.

The V and J genes are TRBV6-1 and TRBJ1-5; the D gene is possibly TRBD1 (6 bases). Trimming removed 5 bases at V and 7 bases at J, with 15 bases between. The CDR3 is 14 residues long. CDR1 and CDR2 (germline): MNHNS, SASEGT. The CDR3 region is CASSSPGDRQPQHF. The CDR3 nucleotides are TGTGCCAGCAGTTCACCAGGGGACCGACAGCCCCAGCATTTT.

V is TRBV11-2 and J is TRBJ2-2, with TRBD2 identical over 10 bases. The V gene's germline CDR1 is SGHAT and CDR2 FQNNGV. The CDR3 loop spans 16 amino acids. V was pared by 5 bases and J by 5 bases, with 8 bases of the junction left unmatched. CDR3 bases: TGTGCCAGCAGCCCTATAGCGGGAGGACGGACCGGGGAGCTGTTTTTT. It codes for CASSPIAGGRTGELFF. The complete variable domain, with remaining parts taken from reference TRBV11-2 and TRBJ2-2, reads EAGVAQSPRYKIIEKRQSVAFWCNPISGHATLYWYQQILGQGPKLLIQFQNNGVVDDSQLPKDRFSAERLKGVDSTLKIQPAKLEDSAVYLCASSPIAGGRTGELFFGEGSRLTVL.

This clone was observed a handful of times. The chain uses TRBV18 and TRBJ1-5; tentative D call: TRBD1 (6 bases). The CDR3 is made up of 16 amino acids. Germline V gives CDR1 KGHSH, CDR2 LQKENI. V was shortened by 3 bases and J by 2 bases, with 14 bases between the two germline ends. This chain's CDR3 is CASSPVSSGGNQPQHF. The CDR3 nucleotides are TGTGCCAGCTCACCGGTTTCCTCAGGGGGCAATCAGCCCCAGCATTTT.

V gene TRBV6-5 combines with J gene TRBJ1-1; the match to TRBD1 covers 8 bases. Germline V lookup: CDR1 MNHEY, CDR2 SVGAGI. This CDR3 is 13 amino acids long. With V trimmed by 6 bases and J by 5 bases, 5 bases remained unmatched. CDR3 amino acids: CASSRQGQTEAFF. CDR3 in DNA: TGTGCCAGCAGCCGACAGGGGCAGACTGAAGCTTTCTTT.

The J gene is TRBJ2-1, the V gene TRBV7-2, with TRBD2 identical over 12 bases. The CDR3 totals 17 residues. The germline V gene has CDR1 SGHTA and CDR2 FQGNSA. The V gene end was trimmed by 1 base and the J gene end by 8 bases; junction bases not matched to a gene: 9. CDR3: CASSLGSSGRGSDEQFF. As DNA, the CDR3 is TGTGCCAGCAGCTTAGGGTCTAGCGGGAGGGGTAGCGATGAGCAGTTCTTC.

The chain is built from TRBV6-5 and TRBJ2-3, with 9 nucleotides matching TRBD1. After removal of 4 bases from V and 1 base from J, the junction contained 3 bases not matched to a gene. CDR3 length: 15 residues. Looked up from germline, CDR1 is MNHEY and CDR2 is SVGAGI. The CDR3 protein is CASSLTGGGTDTQYF. CDR3 nucleotide sequence: TGTGCCAGCAGTTTGACAGGGGGTGGCACAGATACGCAGTATTTT.

The rearrangement joins TRBV15 to TRBJ2-4, with TRBD1 matching over 9 bases. Trimming took 1 base from V and 0 from J; bases not matched to a gene: 13. The germline V gene encodes CDR1 LNHNV and CDR2 YYDKDF (reference sequence). This CDR3 contains 20 residues. CDR3 sequence reads: CATSRVGTGSVPLAKNIQYF. In nucleotides, the CDR3 is TGTGCCACCAGCAGAGTGGGGACAGGGTCGGTTCCTCTAGCCAAAAACATTCAGTACTTC.

This clone has just a few counts. The chain employs TRBV2 and TRBJ2-2; D remains unclear. The CDR3 length is 14 residues. Germline V CDR1 and CDR2: SNHLY, FYNNEI. Trimming shortened V by 3 bases and J by 0 bases, and 5 bases separated the two germline ends. In nucleotides, the CDR3 is TGTGCCAGCAGTGAGGGCCCGAACACCGGGGAGCTGTTTTTT. Protein: CASSEGPNTGELFF.

The chain links TRBV6-1 to TRBJ1-6; D perhaps matches TRBD1 (5 bases). Trimming left V 2 bases short and J 7 bases short, with 9 bases between. The CDR3 sequence is 14 residues long. Germline CDR1 is MNHNS and CDR2 is SASEGT. CDR3 DNA: TGTGCCAGCAGTGAAAAGTCAGGGAATTCACCCCTCCACTTT. This codes for CASSEKSGNSPLHF.

This clone was seen a handful of times. V gene TRBV29-1 combines with J gene TRBJ1-1; D is possibly TRBD1 (5 bases). Germline assignment: CDR1 SQVTM and CDR2 ANQGSEA. With 5 bases removed from V and 11 bases from J, the gap between germline ends came to 18 bases. The CDR3 totals 12 residues. The CDR3 loop is CSVKPPGGLAFF. CDR3 DNA sequence: TGCAGCGTTAAACCCCCGGGGGGTTTGGCTTTCTTT.

V usage is TRBV5-4 and J usage is TRBJ2-7; 8 nucleotides align to TRBD2. The germline gives CDR1 SGHNT, CDR2 YYREEE (reference sequence). This CDR3 has 15 residues. With V trimmed by 5 bases and J by 2 bases, 9 bases remained unmatched. The CDR3 is CASRPRAGETYEQYF. The CDR3 DNA follows: TGTGCCAGCAGGCCCAGAGCGGGAGAAACCTACGAGCAGTACTTC.

The chain combines TRBV5-1 with TRBJ2-1, with D possibly TRBD2 on 5 matching bases. Per germline, CDR1 SGHRS and CDR2 YFSETQ. The CDR3 is made up of 15 amino acids. V shed 3 bases and J shed 0 bases, with 10 bases lying between them. The CDR3 loop is CASSSDGGSYNEQFF. The CDR3 DNA follows: TGCGCCAGCAGCTCTGACGGAGGCTCCTACAATGAGCAGTTCTTC.

This clone appeared a few times. CDR3 in DNA: TGTGCCAGCAGGTCCCTCGCTGGGCGCTCCTACGAGCAGTACTTC. Its protein product is CASRSLAGRSYEQYF. The chain is built from TRBV6-5 and TRBJ2-7; D call uncertain. The germline CDR1 and CDR2 sequences are MNHEY and SVGAGI. This CDR3 has 15 residues. Trimming removed 6 bases at V and 0 bases at J, with 15 bases between.

The rearrangement joins TRBV5-6 to TRBJ2-1; 10 bases are a match to TRBD1. The CDR3 has 15 residues. V lost 4 bases and J lost 3; bases outside the gene matches: 4. Germline values: CDR1 SGHDT, CDR2 YYEEEE. The CDR3 sequence is CASSKWTGGYNEQFF. CDR3 coding DNA: TGTGCCAGCAGCAAATGGACAGGGGGCTACAATGAGCAGTTCTTC. The full variable domain, its missing parts supplied by reference TRBV5-6 and TRBJ2-1, is DAGVTQSPTHLIKTRGQQVTLRCSPKSGHDTVSWYQQALGQGPQFIFQYYEEEERQRGNFPDRFSGHQFPNYSSELNVNALLLGDSALYLCASSKWTGGYNEQFFGPGTRLTVL.

The V and J genes are TRBV21-1 and TRBJ2-7; the table's TRBD1 call for D was not verified on the DNA. TRBV21-1 is a pseudogene locus. The length of the CDR3 is 17 residues. The CDR3 loop reads CASSKGGKQGHFHEQYF. CDR3 DNA sequence: TGTGCCAGCAGCAAAGGGGGGAAACAGGGACATTTTCACGAGCAGTACTTC.